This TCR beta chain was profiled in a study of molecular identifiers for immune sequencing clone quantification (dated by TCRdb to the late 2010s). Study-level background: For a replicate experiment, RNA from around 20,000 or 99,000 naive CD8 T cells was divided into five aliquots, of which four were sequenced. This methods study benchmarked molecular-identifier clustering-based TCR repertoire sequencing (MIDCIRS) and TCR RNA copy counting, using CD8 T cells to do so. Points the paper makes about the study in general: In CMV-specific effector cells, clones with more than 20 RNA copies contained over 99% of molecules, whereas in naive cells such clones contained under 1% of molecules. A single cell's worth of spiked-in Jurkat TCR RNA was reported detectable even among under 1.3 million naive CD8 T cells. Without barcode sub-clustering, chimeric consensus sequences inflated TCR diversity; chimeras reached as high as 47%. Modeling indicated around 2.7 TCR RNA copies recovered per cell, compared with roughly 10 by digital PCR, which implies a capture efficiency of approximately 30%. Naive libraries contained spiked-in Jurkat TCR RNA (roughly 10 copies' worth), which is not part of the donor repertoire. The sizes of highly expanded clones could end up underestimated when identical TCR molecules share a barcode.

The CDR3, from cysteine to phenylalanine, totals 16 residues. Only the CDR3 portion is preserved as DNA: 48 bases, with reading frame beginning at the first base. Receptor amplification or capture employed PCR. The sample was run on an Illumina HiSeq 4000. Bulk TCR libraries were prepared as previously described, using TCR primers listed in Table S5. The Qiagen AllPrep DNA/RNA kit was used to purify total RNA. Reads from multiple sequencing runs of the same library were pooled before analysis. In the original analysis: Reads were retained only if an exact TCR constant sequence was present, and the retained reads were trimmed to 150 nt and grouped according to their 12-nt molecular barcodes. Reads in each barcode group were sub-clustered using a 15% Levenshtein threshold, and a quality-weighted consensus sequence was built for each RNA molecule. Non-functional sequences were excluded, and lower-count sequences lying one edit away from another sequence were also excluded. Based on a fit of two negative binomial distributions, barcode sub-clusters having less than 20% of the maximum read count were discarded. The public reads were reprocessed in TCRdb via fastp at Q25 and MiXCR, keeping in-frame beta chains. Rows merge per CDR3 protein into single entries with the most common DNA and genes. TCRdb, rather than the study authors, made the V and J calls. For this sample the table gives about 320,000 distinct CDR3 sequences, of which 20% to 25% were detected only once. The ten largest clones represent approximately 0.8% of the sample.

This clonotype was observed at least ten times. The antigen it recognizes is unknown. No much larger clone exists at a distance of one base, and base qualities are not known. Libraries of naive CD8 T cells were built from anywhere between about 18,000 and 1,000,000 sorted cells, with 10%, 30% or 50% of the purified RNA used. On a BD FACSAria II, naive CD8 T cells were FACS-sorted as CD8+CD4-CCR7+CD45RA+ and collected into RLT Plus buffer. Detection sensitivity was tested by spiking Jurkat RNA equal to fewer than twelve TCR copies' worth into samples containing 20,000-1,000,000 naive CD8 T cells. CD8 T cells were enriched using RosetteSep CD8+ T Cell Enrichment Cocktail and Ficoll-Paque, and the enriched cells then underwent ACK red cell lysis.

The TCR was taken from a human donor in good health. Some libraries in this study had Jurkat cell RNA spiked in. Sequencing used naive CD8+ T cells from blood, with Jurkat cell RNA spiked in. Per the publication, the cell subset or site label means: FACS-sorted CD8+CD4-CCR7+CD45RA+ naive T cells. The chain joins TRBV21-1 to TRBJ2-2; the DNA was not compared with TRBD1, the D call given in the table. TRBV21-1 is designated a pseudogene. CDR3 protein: CASNATTGWNTGELFF. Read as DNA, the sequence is TGTGCCAGCAACGCTACGACAGGATGGAACACCGGGGAGCTGTTTTTT.